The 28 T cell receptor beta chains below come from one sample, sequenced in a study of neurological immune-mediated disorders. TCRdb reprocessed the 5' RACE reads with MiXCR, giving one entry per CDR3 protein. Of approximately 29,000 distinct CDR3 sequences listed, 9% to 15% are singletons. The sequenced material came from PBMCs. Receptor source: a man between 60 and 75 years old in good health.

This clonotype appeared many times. The CDR3 nucleotides are TGTGCCAGCAGTGAACACGGGCTTGATACGCAGTATTTT. Encoded protein: CASSEHGLDTQYF. This rearrangement joins TRBV25-1 to TRBJ2-3; no reliable D call. This CDR3 region has 13 residues. CDR1 is MGHDK and CDR2 is SYGVNS in the germline V gene. The germline V and J ends were trimmed by 2 bases and 6 bases, with 9 bases remaining between them. Full variable domain (rest looked up from reference TRBV25-1 and TRBJ2-3): EADIYQTPRYLVIGTGKKITLECSQTMGHDKMYWYQQDPGMELHLIHYSYGVNSTEKGDLSSESTVSRIRTEHFPLTLESARPSHTSQYLCASSEHGLDTQYFGPGTRLTVL.

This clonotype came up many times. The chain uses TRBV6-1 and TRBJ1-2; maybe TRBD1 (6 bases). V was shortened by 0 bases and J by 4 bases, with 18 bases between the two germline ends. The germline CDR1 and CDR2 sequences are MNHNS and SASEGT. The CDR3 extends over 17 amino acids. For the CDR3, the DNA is TGTGCCAGCAGTGAAGCGTCGTCCAGGGGCGACCTCTATGGCTACACCTTC. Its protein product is CASSEASSRGDLYGYTF.

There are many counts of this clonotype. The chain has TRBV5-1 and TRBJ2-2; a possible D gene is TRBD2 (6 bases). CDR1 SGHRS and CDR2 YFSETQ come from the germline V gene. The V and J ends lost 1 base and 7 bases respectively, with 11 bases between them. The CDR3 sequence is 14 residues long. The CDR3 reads CASSLLGGDGELFF. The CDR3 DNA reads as TGCGCCAGCAGCTTGCTGGGAGGTGACGGGGAGCTGTTTTTT.

The CDR3 protein is CASSLRVRRNAFF. CDR3 nucleotide sequence: TGTGCCAGCAGCTTACGGGTTAGGAGAAACGCTTTCTTT. J is TRBJ1-1 and V is TRBV13; D is uncertain. The V end lost 2 bases, the J end lost 11 bases, and 15 bases lay between the germline ends. CDR1 is PRHDT and CDR2 is FYEKMQ in the germline V gene (reference sequence). CDR3 length: 13 residues.

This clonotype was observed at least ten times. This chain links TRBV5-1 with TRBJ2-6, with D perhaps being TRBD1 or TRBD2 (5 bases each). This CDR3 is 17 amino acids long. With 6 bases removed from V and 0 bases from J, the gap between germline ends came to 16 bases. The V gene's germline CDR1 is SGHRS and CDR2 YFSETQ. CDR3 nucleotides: TGCGCCAGCACACGGGACGGACAACGCTCTGGGGCCAACGTCCTGACTTTC. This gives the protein CASTRDGQRSGANVLTF.

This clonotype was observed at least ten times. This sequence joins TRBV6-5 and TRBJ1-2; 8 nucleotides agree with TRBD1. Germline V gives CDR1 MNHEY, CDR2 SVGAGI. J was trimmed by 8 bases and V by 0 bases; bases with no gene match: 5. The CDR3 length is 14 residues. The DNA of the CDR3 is TGTGCCAGCAGTTACTCACAGGGGGTTGGAGGCTACACCTTC. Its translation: CASSYSQGVGGYTF.

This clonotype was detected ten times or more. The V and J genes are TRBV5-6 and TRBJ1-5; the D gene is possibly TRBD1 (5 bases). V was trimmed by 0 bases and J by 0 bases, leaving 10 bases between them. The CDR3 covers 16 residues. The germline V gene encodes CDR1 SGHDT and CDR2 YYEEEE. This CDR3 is CASSLGGGNSNQPQHF. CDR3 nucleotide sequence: TGTGCCAGCAGCTTGGGCGGGGGGAATAGCAATCAGCCCCAGCATTTT.

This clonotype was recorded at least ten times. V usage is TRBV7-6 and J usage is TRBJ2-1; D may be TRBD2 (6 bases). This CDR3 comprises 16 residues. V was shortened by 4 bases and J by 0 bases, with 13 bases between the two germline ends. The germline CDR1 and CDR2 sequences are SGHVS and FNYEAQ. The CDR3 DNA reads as TGTGCCAGCAGCTCATATAGCGGAAGCTCCTACAATGAGCAGTTCTTC. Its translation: CASSSYSGSSYNEQFF.

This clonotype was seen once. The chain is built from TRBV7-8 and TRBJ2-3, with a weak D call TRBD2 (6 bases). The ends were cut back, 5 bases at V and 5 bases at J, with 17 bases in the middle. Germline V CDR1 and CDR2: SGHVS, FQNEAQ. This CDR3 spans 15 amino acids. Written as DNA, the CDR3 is TGTGCCAGCAGCCCCCTAACGGGACTTGAAGATACGCAGTATTTT. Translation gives CASSPLTGLEDTQYF.

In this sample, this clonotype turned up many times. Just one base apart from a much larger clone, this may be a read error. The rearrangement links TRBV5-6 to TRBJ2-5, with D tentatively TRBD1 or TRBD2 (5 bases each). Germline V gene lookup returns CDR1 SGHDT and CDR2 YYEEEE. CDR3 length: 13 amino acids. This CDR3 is CANSLGRPGTQYF. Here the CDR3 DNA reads TGTGCCAACAGCTTGGGACGGCCGGGGACCCAGTACTTC. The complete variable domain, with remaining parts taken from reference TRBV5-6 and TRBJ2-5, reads DAGVTQSPTHLIKTRGQQVTLRCSPKSGHDTVSWYQQALGQGPQFIFQYYEEEERQRGNFPDRFSGHQFPNYSSELNVNALLLGDSALYLCANSLGRPGTQYFGPGTRLLVL.

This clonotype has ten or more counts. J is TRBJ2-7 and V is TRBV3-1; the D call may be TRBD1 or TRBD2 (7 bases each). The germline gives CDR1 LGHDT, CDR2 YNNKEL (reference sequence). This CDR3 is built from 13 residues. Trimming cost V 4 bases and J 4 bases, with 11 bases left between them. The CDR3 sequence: CASSLRGGYEQYF. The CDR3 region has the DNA TGTGCCAGCAGCCTCAGGGGGGGGTACGAGCAGTACTTC.

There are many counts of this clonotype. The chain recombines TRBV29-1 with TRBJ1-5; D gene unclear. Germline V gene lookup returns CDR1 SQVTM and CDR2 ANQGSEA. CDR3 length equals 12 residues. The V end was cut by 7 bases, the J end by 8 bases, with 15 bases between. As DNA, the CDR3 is TGCAGCGCAACAACTTCCGAAGAGCCCCAGCATTTT. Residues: CSATTSEEPQHF.

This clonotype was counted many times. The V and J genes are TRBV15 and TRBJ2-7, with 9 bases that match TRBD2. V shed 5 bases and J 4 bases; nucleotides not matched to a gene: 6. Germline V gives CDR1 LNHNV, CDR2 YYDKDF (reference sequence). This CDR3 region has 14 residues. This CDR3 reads CATSVAGDLYEQYF. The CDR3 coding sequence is TGTGCCACCAGCGTAGCGGGGGATTTGTACGAGCAGTACTTC.

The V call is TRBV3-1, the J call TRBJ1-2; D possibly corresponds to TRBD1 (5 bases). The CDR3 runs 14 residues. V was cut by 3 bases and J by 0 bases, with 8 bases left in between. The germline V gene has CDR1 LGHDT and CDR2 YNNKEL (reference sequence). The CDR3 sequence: CASSHSTANYGYTF. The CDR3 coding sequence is TGTGCCAGCAGCCACTCGACAGCTAACTATGGCTACACCTTC.

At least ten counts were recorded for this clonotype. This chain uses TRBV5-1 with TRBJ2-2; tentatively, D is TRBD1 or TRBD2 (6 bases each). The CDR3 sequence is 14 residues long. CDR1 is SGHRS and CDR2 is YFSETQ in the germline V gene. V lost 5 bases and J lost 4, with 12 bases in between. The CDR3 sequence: CASREGTSTGELFF. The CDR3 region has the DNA TGCGCCAGCAGGGAGGGGACAAGCACCGGGGAGCTGTTTTTT.

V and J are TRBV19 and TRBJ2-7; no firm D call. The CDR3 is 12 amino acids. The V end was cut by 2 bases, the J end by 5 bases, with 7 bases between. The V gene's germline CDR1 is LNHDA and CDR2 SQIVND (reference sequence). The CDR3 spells CASSIHADEQYF. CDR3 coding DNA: TGTGCCAGTAGTATACACGCTGACGAGCAGTACTTC.

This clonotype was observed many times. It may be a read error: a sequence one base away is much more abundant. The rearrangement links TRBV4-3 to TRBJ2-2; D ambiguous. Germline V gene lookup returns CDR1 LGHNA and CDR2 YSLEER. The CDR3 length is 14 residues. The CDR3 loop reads CANSQLMNTGELFF. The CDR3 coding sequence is TGCGCCAACAGCCAACTTATGAACACCGGGGAGCTGTTTTTT.

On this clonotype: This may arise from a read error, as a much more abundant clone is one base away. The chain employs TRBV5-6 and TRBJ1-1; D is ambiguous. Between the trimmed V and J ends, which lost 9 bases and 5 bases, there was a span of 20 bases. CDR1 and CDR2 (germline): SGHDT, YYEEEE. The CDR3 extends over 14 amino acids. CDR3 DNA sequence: TGTGCCAACAGTAGCGAGCTGGTGCGTACTGAAGCTTTCTTT. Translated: CANSSELVRTEAFF.

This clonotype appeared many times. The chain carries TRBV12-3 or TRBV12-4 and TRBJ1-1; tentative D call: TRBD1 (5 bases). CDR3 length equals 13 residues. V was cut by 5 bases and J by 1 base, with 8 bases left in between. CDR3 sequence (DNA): TGTGCCAGCAGTGTTGACAGGAACACTGAAGCTTTCTTT. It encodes CASSVDRNTEAFF.

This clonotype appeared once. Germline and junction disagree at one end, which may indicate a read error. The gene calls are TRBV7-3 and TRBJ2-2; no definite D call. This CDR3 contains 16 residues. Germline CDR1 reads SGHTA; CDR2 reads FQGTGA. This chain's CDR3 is CASSLVPPCNTGELFF. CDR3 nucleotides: TGTGCCAGCAGCTTGGTTCCCCCGTGTAACACTGGGGAGCTGTTTTTT.

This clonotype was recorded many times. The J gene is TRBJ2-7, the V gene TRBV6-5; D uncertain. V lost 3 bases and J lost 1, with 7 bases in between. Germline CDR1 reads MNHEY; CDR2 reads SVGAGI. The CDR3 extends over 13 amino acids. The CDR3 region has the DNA TGTGCCAGCAGTTATTCCACGTCCTACGAGCAGTACTTC. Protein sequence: CASSYSTSYEQYF.

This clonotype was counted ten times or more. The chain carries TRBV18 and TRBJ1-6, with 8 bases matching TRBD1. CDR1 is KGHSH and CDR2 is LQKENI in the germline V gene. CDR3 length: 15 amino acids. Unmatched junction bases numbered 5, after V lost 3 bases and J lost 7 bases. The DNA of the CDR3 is TGTGCCAGCTCACCCACGGGACAGGAGAATTCACCCCTCCACTTT. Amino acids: CASSPTGQENSPLHF.

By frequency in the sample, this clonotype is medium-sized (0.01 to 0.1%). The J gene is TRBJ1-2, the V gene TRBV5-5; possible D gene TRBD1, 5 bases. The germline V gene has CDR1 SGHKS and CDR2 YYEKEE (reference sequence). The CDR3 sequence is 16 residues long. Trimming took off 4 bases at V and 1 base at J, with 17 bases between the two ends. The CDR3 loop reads CASSGTWDFDNYGYTF. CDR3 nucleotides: TGTGCCAGCAGCGGAACATGGGACTTCGATAACTATGGCTACACCTTC.

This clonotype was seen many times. CDR3 coding DNA: TGTGCCAGCAGTGTCGCAGGGCCCGGGGCCAACGTCCTGACTTTC. Its protein is CASSVAGPGANVLTF. The J gene is TRBJ2-6, the V gene TRBV2; possible D gene TRBD1, 5 bases. The V end lost 4 bases, the J end lost 4 bases, and 11 bases lay between the germline ends. This CDR3 spans 15 amino acids. In germline, CDR1 is SNHLY, CDR2 FYNNEI.

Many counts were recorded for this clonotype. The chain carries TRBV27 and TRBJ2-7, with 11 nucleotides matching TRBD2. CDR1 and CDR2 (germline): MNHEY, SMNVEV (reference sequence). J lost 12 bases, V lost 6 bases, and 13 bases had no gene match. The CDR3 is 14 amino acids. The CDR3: CASRNGGTSGSSYF. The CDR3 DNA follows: TGTGCCAGCAGAAACGGGGGCACTAGCGGGAGTTCGTACTTC.

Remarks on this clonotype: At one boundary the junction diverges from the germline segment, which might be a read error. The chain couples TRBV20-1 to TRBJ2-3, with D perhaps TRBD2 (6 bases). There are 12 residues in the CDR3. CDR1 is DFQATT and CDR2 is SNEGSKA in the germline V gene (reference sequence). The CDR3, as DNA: TGCAGTGCTTCCCCTCTGGAGGGTACGCACTATTTT. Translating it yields CSASPLEGTHYF.

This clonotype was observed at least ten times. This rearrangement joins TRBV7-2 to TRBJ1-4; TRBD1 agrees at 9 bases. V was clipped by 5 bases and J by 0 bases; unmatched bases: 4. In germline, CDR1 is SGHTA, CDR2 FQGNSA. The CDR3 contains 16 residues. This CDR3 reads CASSPRTGATNEKLFF. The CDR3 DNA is TGTGCCAGCAGCCCTCGGACAGGGGCAACTAATGAAAAACTGTTTTTT.

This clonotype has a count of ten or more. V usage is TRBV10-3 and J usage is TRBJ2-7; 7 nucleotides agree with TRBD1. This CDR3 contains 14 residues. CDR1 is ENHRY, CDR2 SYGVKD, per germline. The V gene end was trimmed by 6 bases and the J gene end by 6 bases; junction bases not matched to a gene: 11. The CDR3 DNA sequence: TGTGCCATCAGGCCCGACAGGGAATCGATCGAGCAGTACTTC. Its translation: CAIRPDRESIEQYF.